The 11 T cell receptor beta chains below all came from one sample that was sequenced in a study of T-cell reconstitution after alpha-beta-depleted transplantation in children. Molecular barcoding with unique molecular identifiers was used for the TCRbeta library. TCRdb reanalysed the PCR reads using MiXCR and keeps one entry per CDR3 protein. This table holds about 300,000 distinct CDR3 sequences, around 10% found once. The specimen was PBMCs, collected before TCRalphabeta/CD19-depleted stem cell transplant. These receptors all stem from a boy younger than two with acute myeloid leukemia, due to receive a stem cell transplant.

On this clonotype itself: A read error may be the cause here, since a much bigger clone is one base away. The chain combines TRBV28 with TRBJ2-2, with D possibly matching TRBD1 (6 bases). CDR3 length equals 18 residues. Germline values: CDR1 MDHEN, CDR2 SYDVKM. Trimming shortened V by 4 bases and J by 4 bases, and 22 bases separated the two germline ends. CDR3 DNA sequence: TGTGCCAGCAGTTCCCACTCGACAGGTAGCGCGATCACCGGGGAGCTGTTTTTT. Translated: CASSSHSTGSAITGELFF.

V gene TRBV6-2 or TRBV6-3 combines with J gene TRBJ2-5, with D tentatively TRBD1 or TRBD2 (5 bases each). Germline CDR1 is MNHEY and CDR2 is SVGEGT. V was clipped by 6 bases and J by 4 bases, with 24 bases between them. The CDR3 length is 17 residues. The DNA of the CDR3 is TGTGCCAGCAGGACCCTTGATTGGGGACCTCCGGGAGAGACCCAGTACTTC. It encodes CASRTLDWGPPGETQYF.

This clonotype has a count of ten or more. The V call is TRBV5-6, the J call TRBJ2-4; perhaps TRBD1 as D (5 bases). CDR3 size: 15 residues. The germline V and J ends were trimmed by 4 bases and 3 bases, with 14 bases remaining between them. Looked up from germline, CDR1 is SGHDT and CDR2 is YYEEEE. In DNA, the CDR3 is TGTGCCAGCAGCCTTATTCAGGGCGTCAAAAACATTCAGTACTTC. Amino acid sequence: CASSLIQGVKNIQYF.

The rearrangement links TRBV7-2 to TRBJ2-7; D might be TRBD1 (6 bases). From germline, CDR1 is SGHTA and CDR2 FQGNSA. The CDR3 is 14 residues long. Trimming stripped 5 bases from V and 9 bases from J, with 20 bases between. CDR3: CASSAPPPGQMQYF. In DNA form, the CDR3 reads TGTGCCAGCAGCGCCCCGCCCCCCGGACAGATGCAGTACTTC.

Ten or more counts support this clonotype. The chain couples TRBV2 to TRBJ2-6; D remains ambiguous. Germline CDR1 SNHLY, CDR2 FYNNEI. V lost 10 bases and J 0 bases, leaving 7 bases between the germline ends. CDR3 length equals 13 residues. CDR3: CATEFSGANVLTF. DNA of the CDR3: TGTGCCACCGAATTCTCTGGGGCCAACGTCCTGACTTTC.

This clonotype was counted many times. In nucleotides, the CDR3 is TGTGCCAGCCGTGGCGCGCTCTACGAGCAGTACTTC. Amino acids: CASRGALYEQYF. The chain employs TRBV28 and TRBJ2-7; no clear D. From germline, CDR1 is MDHEN and CDR2 SYDVKM. This CDR3 is 12 amino acids long. The V end lost 8 bases, the J end lost 3 bases, and 11 bases lay between the germline ends.

This clonotype has ten or more counts. The genes are TRBV7-6 and TRBJ2-2, with unresolved D. Germline CDR1 SGHVS, CDR2 FNYEAQ. Trimming took off 2 bases at V and 0 bases at J, with 10 bases between the two ends. The CDR3 consists of 16 residues. The CDR3 loop reads CASSLMARTNTGELFF. In DNA form, the CDR3 reads TGTGCCAGCAGCTTAATGGCGCGCACGAACACCGGGGAGCTGTTTTTT.

V usage is TRBV12-3 or TRBV12-4 and J usage is TRBJ1-5; D unclear. V was pared by 5 bases and J by 0 bases, with 8 bases between. The length of the CDR3 is 14 residues. The CDR3 spells CASSPQNSNQPQHF. CDR3 nucleotides: TGTGCCAGCAGTCCCCAAAATAGCAATCAGCCCCAGCATTTT.

In this sample, this clonotype turned up a few times. This chain links TRBV30 with TRBJ1-1; D is perhaps TRBD1 (6 bases). This CDR3 is built from 11 residues. V was clipped by 4 bases and J by 6 bases, with 9 bases between them. Germline loops: CDR1 GTSNPN, CDR2 SVGIG (reference sequence). The CDR3 DNA sequence: TGTGCCTGGAAACAGGGTTCTGAAGCTTTCTTT. Its translation: CAWKQGSEAFF.

This clonotype was seen at least ten times. The chain couples TRBV28 to TRBJ1-4; weak D call: TRBD1 (6 bases). CDR3 size: 13 residues. The germline V gene encodes CDR1 MDHEN and CDR2 SYDVKM. The germline V and J ends were trimmed by 5 bases and 13 bases, with 17 bases remaining between them. The CDR3 sequence: CASSPRGARGLFF. The CDR3 DNA sequence: TGTGCCAGCAGTCCTCGGGGGGCAAGAGGACTGTTTTTT.

There are many counts of this clonotype. The chain uses TRBV7-6 and TRBJ1-2, with TRBD1 as a possible D gene (5 bases). Germline lookup yields CDR1 SGHVS and CDR2 FNYEAQ. The CDR3 is made up of 15 amino acids. Trimming shortened V by 2 bases and J by 3 bases, and 13 bases separated the two germline ends. The CDR3 protein is CASSLSAGPYYGYTF. In DNA, the CDR3 is TGTGCCAGCAGCTTATCGGCAGGGCCCTACTATGGCTACACCTTC.